These 25 T cell receptor beta chains were sequenced from one sample in a study of PD-L1 blockade in urothelial cancer. Clones were sequenced by immunoSEQ multiplex PCR, and TCRdb holds only the in-frame ones, with some missing. Of about 20,000 clones in the sample, roughly 88% were seen once. The material was PBMCs, obtained around atezolizumab (anti-PD-L1) treatment. The receptors were gathered from a man aged 45-60 years with urothelial cancer.

The gene calls are TRBV9 and TRBJ2-3; 7 bases fit TRBD2. Germline V gene data show CDR1 as SGDLS and CDR2 as YYNGEE. The CDR3 runs to 15 residues. J lost 1 base, V lost 6 bases, and 8 bases had no gene match. The CDR3 nucleotides read TGTGCCAGCAAAGAGTGGGCGGGGGGCACAGATACGCAGTATTTT. Its protein product is CASKEWAGGTDTQYF.

The chain has TRBV27 and TRBJ1-2; possible D gene TRBD1, 6 bases. Germline V gene sequence: CDR1 MNHEY, CDR2 SMNVEV (reference sequence). CDR3 size: 15 residues. V was trimmed by 5 bases and J by 7 bases, leaving 20 bases between them. The CDR3: CASSPGGALLFGYTF. The CDR3 DNA reads as TGTGCCAGCAGTCCCGGGGGGGCCCTCCTCTTTGGCTACACCTTC.

This chain connects TRBV5-6 to TRBJ2-5, with 12 positions matching TRBD2. Trimming took 0 bases from V and 0 from J; bases not matched to a gene: 6. Germline V lookup: CDR1 SGHDT, CDR2 YYEEEE. CDR3 size: 18 residues. The CDR3 DNA is TGTGCCAGCAGCTTGGTACTAGCGGGGGGATCAAACCAAGAGACCCAGTACTTC. The encoded protein is CASSLVLAGGSNQETQYF.

The rearrangement links TRBV30 to TRBJ2-1; TRBD2 agrees at 10 bases. V dropped 7 bases and J dropped 4; count of bases not matched to a gene: 13. The CDR3 is 16 amino acids. Germline lookup yields CDR1 GTSNPN and CDR2 SVGIG (reference sequence). The CDR3 region is CALGTQRGGLYNEQFF. As DNA, the CDR3 is TGTGCCTTGGGCACCCAGCGGGGGGGCTTATACAATGAGCAGTTCTTC.

V is TRBV11-2 and J is TRBJ2-1; TRBD2 is a possible D gene (6 bases). Trimming removed 1 base at V and 0 bases at J, with 10 bases between. Germline V CDR1 and CDR2: SGHAT, FQNNGV. The CDR3 has 16 residues. The CDR3 DNA sequence: TGTGCCAGCAGCTTAGGGCGGGACTTCTCCTACAATGAGCAGTTCTTC. It codes for CASSLGRDFSYNEQFF.

The V and J genes are TRBV18 and TRBJ2-2; D not certain. CDR3 length equals 13 residues. Germline V CDR1 and CDR2: KGHSH, LQKENI. V lost 6 bases and J 4 bases, leaving 9 bases between the germline ends. The CDR3 spells CASSRGGTGELFF. CDR3 nucleotides: TGTGCCAGCTCTCGTGGCGGCACCGGGGAGCTGTTTTTT.

This rearrangement joins TRBV4-1 to TRBJ1-2; 7 bases map to TRBD1. The trim removed 0 bases at V and 2 bases at J, leaving 6 bases unmatched. The CDR3 loop spans 16 amino acids. Germline V gene lookup returns CDR1 MGHRA and CDR2 YSYEKL. CDR3 in DNA: TGCGCCAGCAGCCAAGAATTCCCGGACAGGAACTATGGCTACACCTTC. Translation gives CASSQEFPDRNYGYTF.

The chain recombines TRBV30 with TRBJ1-3, with D maybe TRBD1 (5 bases). Germline CDR1 is GTSNPN and CDR2 is SVGIG (reference sequence). V dropped 5 bases and J dropped 3 bases, with 11 bases sitting between them. CDR3 length equals 13 residues. Written as DNA, the CDR3 is TGTGCCTGGGACAGTCTTAGTGGAAACACCATATATTTT. This codes for CAWDSLSGNTIYF.

The rearrangement uses TRBV5-6 and TRBJ2-7, with D possibly TRBD2 on 6 matching bases. This CDR3 contains 13 residues. V was cut by 4 bases and J by 3 bases, with 11 bases left in between. CDR1 is SGHDT and CDR2 is YYEEEE in the germline V gene. CDR3 nucleotide sequence: TGTGCCAGCAGCGGCGGGACGGACTACGAGCAGTACTTC. Encoded protein: CASSGGTDYEQYF.

The gene calls are TRBV11-1 and TRBJ2-2; D may be TRBD2 (6 bases). CDR3 length equals 14 residues. Trimming pared 7 bases from V and 1 base from J, leaving 10 bases between. Germline values: CDR1 SGHAT, CDR2 FQDESV (reference sequence). The CDR3 spells CASIRRGNTGELFF. The DNA of the CDR3 is TGTGCCAGCATCCGGCGGGGGAACACCGGGGAGCTGTTTTTT.

V and J are TRBV10-3 and TRBJ2-7; TRBD2 agrees at 14 bases. The V segment lost 7 bases and the J segment 5 bases; nucleotides outside the gene matches: 1. The germline gives CDR1 ENHRY, CDR2 SYGVKD. The length of the CDR3 is 13 residues. The CDR3 DNA follows: TGTGCCATCAAGGGACTAGCGGGGGACGAGCAGTACTTC. It is translated as CAIKGLAGDEQYF.

The sample holds one count of this clone. This chain uses TRBV15 with TRBJ2-5; D possibly corresponds to TRBD2 (6 bases). The CDR3 is 17 amino acids. V lost 0 bases, J lost 4 bases, and 18 bases lay in between. Germline CDR1 and CDR2: LNHNV and YYDKDF (reference sequence). CDR3 protein: CATSREGRGLSRETQYF. CDR3 nucleotide sequence: TGTGCCACCAGCAGAGAGGGGCGGGGCCTTTCTAGAGAGACCCAGTACTTC.

The rearrangement joins TRBV19 to TRBJ2-4; D is undetermined. The CDR3 runs 13 residues. CDR1 and CDR2 from the germline V gene are LNHDA and SQIVND (reference sequence). V dropped 8 bases and J dropped 7 bases, with 15 bases sitting between them. The CDR3 sequence is CASENRLSNIQYF. Written as DNA, the CDR3 is TGTGCCAGTGAAAACCGACTCTCCAACATTCAGTACTTC.

The chain joins TRBV27 to TRBJ2-7; 8 nucleotides match TRBD2. The CDR3 length is 17 residues. Germline trimming cut 2 bases from V and 1 base from J; bases unmatched to any gene: 10. The germline gives CDR1 MNHEY, CDR2 SMNVEV (reference sequence). This CDR3 is CASSLQGVAGQSYEQYF. CDR3 coding DNA: TGTGCCAGCAGTTTACAAGGAGTAGCGGGACAATCCTACGAGCAGTACTTC.

The V gene is TRBV29-1, the J gene TRBJ1-1; TRBD1 might be the D (6 bases). This CDR3 is 12 amino acids long. Germline loops: CDR1 SQVTM, CDR2 ANQGSEA. With 5 bases removed from V and 4 bases from J, the gap between germline ends came to 11 bases. The CDR3 coding sequence is TGCAGCGTTCCTGACAGGTCCACTGAAGCTTTCTTT. This translates into CSVPDRSTEAFF.

V is TRBV2 and J is TRBJ2-5; 7 bases fit TRBD1. Germline-derived CDR1 and CDR2 are SNHLY and FYNNEI. After removal of 5 bases from V and 2 bases from J, the junction contained 5 bases not matched to a gene. This CDR3 has 14 residues. Here the CDR3 reads CASSRDREQETQYF. The CDR3 DNA reads TGTGCCAGCAGTCGCGACAGGGAACAAGAGACCCAGTACTTC.

The chain joins TRBV30 to TRBJ1-3; TRBD1 matches 8 bases. CDR1 and CDR2 from the germline V gene are GTSNPN and SVGIG (reference sequence). Trimming at V came to 1 base and at J to 0 bases, leaving 5 bases not matched to a gene. The CDR3 consists of 16 residues. The CDR3 coding sequence is TGTGCCTGGAGTGAAAGGACAGGGTTCTCTGGAAACACCATATATTTT. The encoded protein is CAWSERTGFSGNTIYF.

This chain connects TRBV29-1 to TRBJ2-5, with TRBD1 as a possible D gene (6 bases). V lost 2 bases and J 6 bases, leaving 13 bases between the germline ends. CDR1 SQVTM and CDR2 ANQGSEA come from the germline V gene. This CDR3 contains 13 residues. CDR3 bases: TGCAGCGTTGAAAACAGGGAAGAAAAGACCCAGTACTTC. This encodes CSVENREEKTQYF.

In this sample, this clone turned up once. This chain connects TRBV6-5 to TRBJ2-5; maybe TRBD1 (6 bases). Germline V CDR1 and CDR2: MNHEY, SVGAGI. The CDR3 is 15 residues long. The V end was cut by 6 bases, the J end by 6 bases, with 20 bases between. The CDR3 DNA follows: TGTGCCAGCAGCCAGACAACAGGGTTTAAGAAGACCCAGTACTTC. Amino acid sequence: CASSQTTGFKKTQYF.

The chain carries TRBV19 and TRBJ2-2; TRBD1 matches at 12 bases. The CDR3 totals 17 residues. The V gene end was trimmed by 7 bases and the J gene end by 0 bases; junction bases not matched to a gene: 6. Germline V CDR1 and CDR2: LNHDA, SQIVND (reference sequence). This CDR3 reads CASNLGTGGANTGELFF. In DNA form, the CDR3 reads TGTGCCAGTAATTTAGGGACAGGGGGCGCGAACACCGGGGAGCTGTTTTTT.

The chain joins TRBV5-5 to TRBJ2-7, with 10 bases identical to TRBD2. Germline CDR1 reads SGHKS; CDR2 reads YYEKEE (reference sequence). V lost 3 bases, J lost 1 base, and 1 base stayed unmatched. This CDR3 has 14 residues. The DNA of the CDR3 is TGTGCCAGCAGCTGGACTAGCGGATCCTACGAGCAGTACTTC. The encoded protein is CASSWTSGSYEQYF. Complete variable domain (other parts from reference TRBV5-5 and TRBJ2-7): DAGVTQSPTHLIKTRGQQVTLRCSPISGHKSVSWYQQVLGQGPQFIFQYYEKEERGRGNFPDRFSARQFPNYSSELNVNALLLGDSALYLCASSWTSGSYEQYFGPGTRLTVT.

The V gene is TRBV7-3, the J gene TRBJ2-3; TRBD2 agrees at 11 bases. The CDR3 extends over 15 amino acids. Germline CDR1 reads SGHTA; CDR2 reads FQGTGA. The junction had 6 bases not matched to a gene; V was cut back by 2 bases and J by 8 bases. The CDR3 loop is CASSLGTSGGGTQYF. Written as DNA, the CDR3 is TGTGCCAGCAGCTTAGGGACTAGCGGAGGAGGTACGCAGTATTTT.

This clone occurred a few times. The genes are TRBV27 and TRBJ2-5; D call uncertain. CDR3 size: 14 residues. Germline-derived CDR1 and CDR2 are MNHEY and SMNVEV (reference sequence). Trimming took 2 bases from V and 4 from J, leaving 11 bases between them. As DNA, the CDR3 is TGTGCCAGCAGTTTACAGGCCCATCGAGAGACCCAGTACTTC. As protein: CASSLQAHRETQYF.

In this sample, this clone turned up a few times. Here the CDR3 DNA reads TGTGCCAGCAGTGACACCCCCCTGGGACTAGCCGCACCCTCAGCCAAAAACATTCAGTACTTC. Translated: CASSDTPLGLAAPSAKNIQYF. The chain uses TRBV6-4 and TRBJ2-4, with 9 bases fitting TRBD2. The junction had 17 bases not matched to a gene; V was cut back by 2 bases and J by 0 bases. CDR1 and CDR2 from the germline V gene are MRHNA and SNTAGT. This CDR3 comprises 21 residues.

The CDR3 DNA sequence: TGTGCCAGTCTCCATTCTAGGGGGGGGCAAGAGACCCAGTACTTC. Amino acids: CASLHSRGGQETQYF. This rearrangement joins TRBV28 to TRBJ2-5; the D gene is possibly TRBD2 (7 bases). The germline V gene has CDR1 MDHEN and CDR2 SYDVKM. Trimming removed 9 bases at V and 2 bases at J, with 19 bases between. This CDR3 comprises 15 residues.